This T cell receptor beta chain was sequenced in a study of metastatic and nonmetastatic thyroid tumors. TCRdb re-called clones from the PCR reads using MiXCR. The table lists approximately 90,000 clones, approximately 11% of them singletons. Patients underwent thyroid surgery, and none had received any treatment before it. Ten or more counts support this clone. Its target is unknown. The CDR3 extends over 17 amino acids. Trimming left V 0 bases short and J 1 base short, with 14 bases between. Germline CDR1 and CDR2: SGHRS and YFSETQ. Broader study findings: Significantly higher TCR beta diversity was reportedly seen in malignant thyroid tumors than benign nodules, in blood and tumor.

The TCR comes from a female donor with papillary thyroid cancer or a benign thyroid nodule (not recorded which). Some clones in this sample may be carry-over from other donors' samples. Sequencing used blood. The V call is TRBV5-1, the J call TRBJ2-4, with D tentatively TRBD2 (5 bases). The CDR3 region has the DNA TGCGCCAGCAGCTTGGCGGCCGCCCCGGGGGCCAAAAACATTCAGTACTTC. Its translation is CASSLAAAPGAKNIQYF.